This record concerns one T cell receptor (beta chain) sequence. Its target is unknown. Germline V gives CDR1 LNHDA, CDR2 SQIVND (reference sequence). The V and J ends lost 3 bases and 6 bases, in that order; junction bases with no gene match: 6. There are 14 residues in the CDR3. Combining a sample-barcoded 5' primer with a J-beta primer mix, a second PCR ran for roughly 7 to 11 cycles. Every sample gave at least 3 million paired-end reads containing CDR3. Each CDR3 protein is one row after TCRdb ran MiXCR on the 5' RACE reads. The top ten hold 3.5% to 4% of the sample, which has 550,000 to 800,000 distinct CDR3 sequences, 20% to 25% seen once. This sample stems from a study of blood T cells in healthy people across ages. Study observations and caveats: Higher diversity and more naive CD4+ cells were features of long-lived donors, compared to aged donors. In these data, TCR beta diversity tracked strongly with naive T cell percentage.

The clonotype originates from a man in his 70s in good health. The sample consisted of blood. The chain has TRBV19 and TRBJ1-2, with 8 nucleotides matching TRBD1. This CDR3 is CASSIDRGYDGYTF. In nucleotides, the CDR3 is TGTGCCAGTAGTATTGACAGGGGATACGATGGCTACACCTTC.